The sequence of this TCR beta chain was determined in a study of blood T cell repertoires in COVID-19. V was trimmed by 2 bases and J by 9 bases, leaving 17 bases between them. The CDR3 spans 16 residues. From germline, CDR1 is SGHTA and CDR2 FQGNSA. The method was immunoSEQ multiplex PCR; TCRdb's version includes in-frame clones alone and lacks a portion of them. The repertoire consists of 300,000 to 400,000 clones, with 90% occurring once and the leading ten covering 2.6%. The clonotype comes from a man between 60 and 75 years old who had recovered from COVID-19. The sequencing input was PBMCs or T cells enriched from blood (not recorded which). V is TRBV7-2 and J is TRBJ1-6; tentative D call: TRBD1 (6 bases). The CDR3 bases are TGTGCCAGCAGCTTATGGTTGACAGGACGCGGTTCACCCCTCCACTTT. It translates to CASSLWLTGRGSPLHF. Together with reference TRBV7-2 and TRBJ1-6, the CDR3 gives the full variable domain: GAGVSQSPSNKVTEKGKDVELRCDPISGHTALYWYRQSLGQGLEFLIYFQGNSAPDKSGLPSDRFSAERTGGSVSTLTIQRTQQEDSAVYLCASSLWLTGRGSPLHFGNGTRLTVT.